Listed here is a single T cell receptor (beta chain). These data belong to a study of blood T cell repertoires in COVID-19. Study information: Some COVID-19 samples were acute and others convalescent; all came from the United States, Italy and Spain. The analysed material was cDNA or gDNA that came from T cells, B-cell-depleted T cells, or PBMCs.

Participants spanned ages about 18 to 95 years and resided in 20 to 30 US areas. In Cohort 3, a recovered donor had either two negative PCRs, clearance, or symptom resolution. Profiling relied on immunoSEQ multiplex PCR, and the TCRdb table lists in-frame clones only, not all of them. The sample lists about 470,000 clones; 87% were seen once. The sample was PBMCs or T cells enriched from blood (not recorded which). The clonotype comes from a woman between 18 and 29 years old who had recovered from COVID-19.

CDR3 sequence (DNA): TGTGCCTGGAGTCCCAAGACAGGGGGTACAGATACGCAGTATTTT. It encodes CAWSPKTGGTDTQYF. V and J are TRBV30 and TRBJ2-3; 9 bases map to TRBD1. The CDR3 extends over 15 amino acids. Germline V gene sequence: CDR1 GTSNPN, CDR2 SVGIG (reference sequence). V lost 2 bases and J lost 3; bases outside the gene matches: 6.